The T cell receptor beta chain under discussion was sequenced for a study of T cell responses to AZD1222 COVID-19 vaccine. Regarding the study as a whole: Dominant at 160-218 and 743-854, vaccine-associated CD4 TCRs also spanned spike. Repertoires in all cases were sampled only once the peak T cell response had passed. Donor demographics were predominantly white British with a female majority; clonal diversity may be underestimated.

Of note for this clone: The antigen remains undetermined.

The germline V and J ends were trimmed by 2 bases and 3 bases, with 18 bases remaining between them. Germline V CDR1 and CDR2: SGHTA, FQGNSA. The CDR3 consists of 17 residues. The repertoire was sequenced with immunoSEQ multiplex PCR; TCRdb's copy has only in-frame clones and lacks some. The table lists roughly 250,000 clones, over 90% of them singletons, with approximately 0.52% in the top ten. The TCR originated in an adult in good health. V usage is TRBV7-2 and J usage is TRBJ2-3; D perhaps matches TRBD1 (6 bases). This specimen was peripheral blood, taken on day 0 of AZD1222 vaccination. CDR3 protein: CASSLNHRVRVTDTQYF. For the CDR3, the DNA is TGTGCCAGCAGCTTAAATCACAGGGTCAGGGTGACAGATACGCAGTATTTT.